Below are 28 T cell receptor beta chains sequenced from a single sample in a study of T cell responses to AZD1222 COVID-19 vaccine. Profiling relied on immunoSEQ multiplex PCR, and the TCRdb table lists in-frame clones only, not all of them. The sample consists of 180,000 or so clones, roughly nine tenths of them appearing once. Sequenced material: peripheral blood, taken 28 days after the second AZD1222 dose. Source of these receptors: an adult who received the AZD1222 COVID-19 vaccine.

The DNA for the CDR3 is TGTGCCAGCAGCGCACTAGCCTACAATGAGCAGTTCTTC. This gives the protein CASSALAYNEQFF. This rearrangement joins TRBV2 to TRBJ2-1; TRBD2 is a possible D gene (5 bases). The CDR3 sequence is 13 residues long. CDR1 and CDR2 from the germline V gene are SNHLY and FYNNEI. V was pared by 6 bases and J by 2 bases, with 8 bases between. Complete variable domain (other parts from reference TRBV2 and TRBJ2-1): EPEVTQTPSHQVTQMGQEVILRCVPISNHLYFYWYRQILGQKVEFLVSFYNNEISEKSEIFDDQFSVERPDGSNFTLKIRSTKLEDSAMYFCASSALAYNEQFFGPGTRLTVL.

V usage is TRBV6-4 and J usage is TRBJ2-3, with 10 bases fitting TRBD1. CDR1 is MRHNA and CDR2 is SNTAGT in the germline V gene. This CDR3 has 15 residues. After removal of 2 bases from V and 1 base from J, the junction contained 0 bases not matched to a gene. For the CDR3, the DNA is TGTGCCAGCAGTGACGGGACAGGGGGCACAGATACGCAGTATTTT. This gives the protein CASSDGTGGTDTQYF.

J is TRBJ2-3 and V is TRBV7-2; D is uncertain. The CDR3 covers 14 residues. Germline values: CDR1 SGHTA, CDR2 FQGNSA. Trimming removed 2 bases at V and 0 bases at J, with 6 bases between. CDR3 in amino acids: CASSLSRSTDTQYF. The DNA of the CDR3 is TGTGCCAGCAGCTTAAGTCGGAGCACAGATACGCAGTATTTT.

This sequence joins TRBV9 and TRBJ2-7; D not certain. Germline CDR1 is SGDLS and CDR2 is YYNGEE. This CDR3 is built from 13 residues. The germline V and J ends were trimmed by 0 bases and 6 bases, with 10 bases remaining between them. CDR3 protein: CASSVELGFEQYF. The CDR3 DNA follows: TGTGCCAGCAGCGTAGAGTTAGGGTTCGAGCAGTACTTC.

The chain recombines TRBV5-4 with TRBJ1-1, with 7 positions matching TRBD1. This CDR3 comprises 15 residues. Germline loops: CDR1 SGHNT, CDR2 YYREEE (reference sequence). With 4 bases clipped from V and 5 bases from J, the junction kept 11 bases outside the gene matches. DNA for the CDR3: TGTGCCAGCAGCCCAATGACAGGGAGTGGGACTGAAGCTTTCTTT. It is translated as CASSPMTGSGTEAFF.

This clone has just one count. The chain carries TRBV11-3 and TRBJ2-1; perhaps TRBD2 as D (5 bases). Germline V CDR1 and CDR2: SGHNT, YENEEA. There are 15 residues in the CDR3. V lost 2 bases and J 4 bases, leaving 12 bases between the germline ends. In DNA, the CDR3 is TGTGCCAGCAGCTTATCCCGAGGACTGTACAATGAGCAGTTCTTC. Translated, it gives CASSLSRGLYNEQFF.

The chain employs TRBV6-5 and TRBJ1-5, with a tentative D call TRBD1 (6 bases). CDR3 length equals 15 residues. Germline V lookup: CDR1 MNHEY, CDR2 SVGAGI. V was trimmed by 0 bases and J by 4 bases, leaving 10 bases between them. CDR3: CASSYSKQGNQPQHF. DNA of the CDR3: TGTGCCAGCAGTTACTCGAAGCAGGGGAATCAGCCCCAGCATTTT.

The chain carries TRBV30 and TRBJ1-5; possibly TRBD1 for D (5 bases). V lost 2 bases and J lost 4, with 9 bases in between. CDR1 is GTSNPN, CDR2 SVGIG, per germline (reference sequence). The CDR3 covers 13 residues. The CDR3 nucleotides are TGTGCCTGGAGTTCAGGGCCAAATCAGCCCCAGCATTTT. Its protein product is CAWSSGPNQPQHF.

V gene TRBV5-4 combines with J gene TRBJ2-5, with 7 bases matching TRBD1. The CDR3 has 15 amino acids. CDR1 is SGHNT and CDR2 is YYREEE in the germline V gene (reference sequence). Trimming took 4 bases from V and 3 from J; bases not matched to a gene: 9. The CDR3 nucleotides read TGTGCCAGCAGCGTTACCGCAGGGGGTAAAGAGACCCAGTACTTC. Translating it yields CASSVTAGGKETQYF. The full variable domain, completed using reference TRBV5-4 and TRBJ2-5, is ETGVTQSPTHLIKTRGQQVTLRCSSQSGHNTVSWYQQALGQGPQFIFQYYREEENGRGNFPPRFSGLQFPNYSSELNVNALELDDSALYLCASSVTAGGKETQYFGPGTRLLVL.

The V and J genes are TRBV7-2 and TRBJ1-5; perhaps TRBD1 as D (5 bases). The germline CDR1 and CDR2 sequences are SGHTA and FQGNSA. The CDR3 extends over 14 amino acids. V was cut by 1 base and J by 6 bases, with 10 bases left in between. CDR3 amino acids: CASSLGRGGQPQHF. The CDR3, as DNA: TGTGCCAGCAGCTTAGGTAGGGGTGGTCAGCCCCAGCATTTT.

The chain carries TRBV9 and TRBJ2-1, with D perhaps TRBD2 (6 bases). CDR1 SGDLS and CDR2 YYNGEE come from the germline V gene. The CDR3 runs to 14 residues. Trimming removed 3 bases from V and 1 base from J, with 8 bases in between. The CDR3 protein is CASSAGLSYNEQFF. The CDR3 DNA sequence: TGTGCCAGCAGCGCGGGACTTTCCTACAATGAGCAGTTCTTC.

Here the CDR3 DNA reads TGTGCCAGCCTGGTTGGGGGGAGAGGCACCGGGGAGCTGTTTTTT. Protein: CASLVGGRGTGELFF. The gene calls are TRBV19 and TRBJ2-2; possible D gene TRBD2, 6 bases. The CDR3 extends over 15 amino acids. Germline CDR1 LNHDA, CDR2 SQIVND (reference sequence). Trimming took 9 bases from V and 4 from J, leaving 18 bases between them.

The chain carries TRBV9 and TRBJ1-3, with a possible D match to TRBD1 (5 bases). V shed 0 bases and J shed 1 base, with 8 bases lying between them. The CDR3 has 15 residues. Germline V gene sequence: CDR1 SGDLS, CDR2 YYNGEE. CDR3 protein: CASSVGQGSGNTIYF. CDR3 nucleotides: TGTGCCAGCAGCGTAGGGCAGGGTTCTGGAAACACCATATATTTT.

The rearrangement links TRBV5-1 to TRBJ2-2; D unresolved. Germline assignment: CDR1 SGHRS and CDR2 YFSETQ. The CDR3 is 15 amino acids. V lost 2 bases, J lost 0 bases, and 8 bases lay in between. This CDR3 reads CASSLTSANTGELFF. DNA for the CDR3: TGCGCCAGCAGCTTAACGTCGGCGAACACCGGGGAGCTGTTTTTT.

This chain links TRBV30 with TRBJ2-3, with D unclear. Germline V gives CDR1 GTSNPN, CDR2 SVGIG (reference sequence). CDR3 length: 13 residues. The V end was cut by 4 bases, the J end by 0 bases, with 8 bases between. The CDR3 loop is CAWKASSTDTQYF. In nucleotides, the CDR3 is TGTGCCTGGAAGGCCTCTAGCACAGATACGCAGTATTTT.

The chain recombines TRBV2 with TRBJ2-1; perhaps D is TRBD1 or TRBD2 (5 bases each). Germline CDR1 and CDR2: SNHLY and FYNNEI. The CDR3 spans 16 residues. V was clipped by 2 bases and J by 4 bases, with 15 bases between them. CDR3 residues: CASSERRDPRYNEQFF. In DNA form, the CDR3 reads TGTGCCAGCAGTGAACGACGGGACCCTCGTTACAATGAGCAGTTCTTC.

The chain uses TRBV5-1 and TRBJ1-2; 7 bases agree with TRBD1. The ends lost 4 bases at V and 3 bases at J; junction bases unmatched: 9. The CDR3 contains 15 residues. Per the germline V gene, CDR1 is SGHRS and CDR2 is YFSETQ. Here the CDR3 reads CASSPGKGGHYGYTF. Written as DNA, the CDR3 is TGCGCCAGCAGCCCCGGGAAAGGGGGCCACTATGGCTACACCTTC. Using reference TRBV5-1 and TRBJ1-2 for the parts outside the CDR3, the full variable domain is KAGVTQTPRYLIKTRGQQVTLSCSPISGHRSVSWYQQTPGQGLQFLFEYFSETQRNKGNFPGRFSGRQFSNSRSEMNVSTLELGDSALYLCASSPGKGGHYGYTFGSGTRLTVV.

This clone was seen just once. The chain combines TRBV19 with TRBJ1-1, with 7 nucleotides matching TRBD1. V shed 3 bases, J shed 0 bases, and the junction held 10 bases outside the gene matches. The CDR3 extends over 17 amino acids. Germline lookup yields CDR1 LNHDA and CDR2 SQIVND (reference sequence). The CDR3 protein is CASSIGPGQIMNTEAFF. For the CDR3, the DNA is TGTGCCAGTAGTATCGGACCGGGACAGATAATGAACACTGAAGCTTTCTTT.

This CDR3 is CASSRDRNTEAFF. The CDR3 DNA reads TGTGCCAGCAGCCGGGACAGAAACACTGAAGCTTTCTTT. The chain joins TRBV14 to TRBJ1-1, with 7 bases identical to TRBD1. The CDR3 has 13 amino acids. Germline V CDR1 and CDR2: SGHDN, FVKESK. J lost 2 bases, V lost 4 bases, and 1 base had no gene match.

The V gene is TRBV4-1, the J gene TRBJ1-2, with D uncertain. CDR3 length: 15 residues. Germline loops: CDR1 MGHRA, CDR2 YSYEKL. The V end was cut by 0 bases, the J end by 8 bases, with 16 bases between. CDR3 protein: CASSQDRAGLGGYTF. DNA for the CDR3: TGCGCCAGCAGCCAAGATCGCGCGGGCCTTGGGGGCTACACCTTC.

J is TRBJ2-7 and V is TRBV6-2 or TRBV6-3; no clear D gene. Germline lookup yields CDR1 MNHEY and CDR2 SVGEGT. This CDR3 spans 19 amino acids. The V gene lost 2 bases and the J gene lost 2 bases, with 25 bases spanning the gap. In DNA form, the CDR3 reads TGTGCCAGCAGTTACAGTCGTCCAAAGGGCGCTTACCGGGCCTACGAGCAGTACTTC. Residues: CASSYSRPKGAYRAYEQYF.

This clone is a singleton in its sample. V is TRBV19 and J is TRBJ2-7, with a possible D match to TRBD2 (6 bases). The germline gives CDR1 LNHDA, CDR2 SQIVND (reference sequence). The CDR3 runs to 12 residues. V lost 7 bases and J lost 1, with 8 bases in between. The CDR3 spells CASMGGSYEQYF. Here the CDR3 DNA reads TGTGCCAGTATGGGAGGATCCTACGAGCAGTACTTC.

This chain links TRBV18 with TRBJ2-7, with 7 bases aligning to TRBD2. Germline V CDR1 and CDR2: KGHSH, LQKENI. V shed 5 bases, J shed 6 bases, and the junction held 7 bases outside the gene matches. There are 13 residues in the CDR3. Written as DNA, the CDR3 is TGTGCCAGCTCAAGCGGGACGGTCGCCGAGCAGTACTTC. Translating gives CASSSGTVAEQYF.

The sample holds a few counts of this clone. This rearrangement joins TRBV7-3 to TRBJ2-1; D might be TRBD2 (5 bases). The CDR3 has 14 residues. CDR1 is SGHTA, CDR2 FQGTGA, per germline. The V end was cut by 5 bases, the J end by 4 bases, with 12 bases between. CDR3 in amino acids: CASSDGNLYNEQFF. The DNA for the CDR3 is TGTGCCAGCAGCGACGGGAACCTATACAATGAGCAGTTCTTC.

The chain uses TRBV18 and TRBJ2-3; 12 positions agree with TRBD2. Per germline, CDR1 KGHSH and CDR2 LQKENI. Trimming at V came to 8 bases and at J to 2 bases, leaving 14 bases not matched to a gene. The CDR3 length is 18 residues. In DNA form, the CDR3 reads TGTGCCAGCCTCGAGGAGGGGACTAGCGGGCGGAACACAGATACGCAGTATTTT. This codes for CASLEEGTSGRNTDTQYF.

The J gene is TRBJ1-2, the V gene TRBV5-6, with 7 positions matching TRBD1. Germline V CDR1 and CDR2: SGHDT, YYEEEE. After removal of 0 bases from V and 4 bases from J, the junction contained 12 bases not matched to a gene. The CDR3 runs to 17 residues. For the CDR3, the DNA is TGTGCCAGCAGCTTGGCTGGACAGGTTTCCCCCCTCTATGGCTACACCTTC. Its protein is CASSLAGQVSPLYGYTF.

The genes are TRBV12-5 and TRBJ1-3, with D unresolved. Germline-derived CDR1 and CDR2 are LGHNT and FRNRAP. Trimming left V 6 bases short and J 0 bases short, with 12 bases between. The CDR3 has 15 amino acids. CDR3: CASGSGVSSGNTIYF. CDR3 DNA sequence: TGTGCTAGTGGCTCCGGGGTCAGCTCTGGAAACACCATATATTTT.

The V and J genes are TRBV12-3 or TRBV12-4 and TRBJ2-5; D not resolved. The CDR3 has 13 amino acids. Trimming took 2 bases from V and 3 from J, leaving 7 bases between them. CDR3 DNA sequence: TGTGCCAGCAGTTTAAGTACAGAAGAGACCCAGTACTTC. Translated: CASSLSTEETQYF.